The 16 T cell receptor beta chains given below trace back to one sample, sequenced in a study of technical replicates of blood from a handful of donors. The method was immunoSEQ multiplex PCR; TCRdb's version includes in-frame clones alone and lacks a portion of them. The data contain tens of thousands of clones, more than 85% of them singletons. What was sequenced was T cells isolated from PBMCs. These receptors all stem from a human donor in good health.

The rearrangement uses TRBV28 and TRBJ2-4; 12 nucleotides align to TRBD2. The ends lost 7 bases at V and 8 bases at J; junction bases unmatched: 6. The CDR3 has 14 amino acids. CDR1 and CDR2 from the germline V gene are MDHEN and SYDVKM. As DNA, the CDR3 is TGTGCCAGCAACACTCTAGCGGGAGGGGACATTCAGTACTTC. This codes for CASNTLAGGDIQYF.

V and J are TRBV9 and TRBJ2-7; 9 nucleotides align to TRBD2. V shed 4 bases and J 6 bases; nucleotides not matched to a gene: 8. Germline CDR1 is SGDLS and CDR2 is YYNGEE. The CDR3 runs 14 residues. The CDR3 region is CASSLGLAFSEQYF. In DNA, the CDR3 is TGTGCCAGCAGCTTGGGACTAGCCTTCTCCGAGCAGTACTTC.

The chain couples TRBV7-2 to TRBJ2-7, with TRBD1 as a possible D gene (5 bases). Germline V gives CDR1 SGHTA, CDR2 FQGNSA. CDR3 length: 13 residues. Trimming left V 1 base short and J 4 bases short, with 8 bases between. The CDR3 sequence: CASSLGRQYEQYF. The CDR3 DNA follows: TGTGCCAGCAGCTTAGGTAGACAGTACGAGCAGTACTTC.

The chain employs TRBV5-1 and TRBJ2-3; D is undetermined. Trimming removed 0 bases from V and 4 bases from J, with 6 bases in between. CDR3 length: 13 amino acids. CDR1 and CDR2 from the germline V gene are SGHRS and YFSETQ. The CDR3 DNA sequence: TGCGCCAGCAGCTTGGGAGGTCCAGATACGCAGTATTTT. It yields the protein CASSLGGPDTQYF.

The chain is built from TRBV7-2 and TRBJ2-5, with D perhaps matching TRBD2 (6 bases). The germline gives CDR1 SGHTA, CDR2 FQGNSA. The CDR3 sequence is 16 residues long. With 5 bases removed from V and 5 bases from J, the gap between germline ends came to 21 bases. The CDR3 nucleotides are TGTGCCAGCAGCCAGCCGCGGTCCGGGGGTGGTGAGACCCAGTACTTC. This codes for CASSQPRSGGGETQYF.

This chain's CDR3 is CAISGVGVNGYTF. In nucleotides, the CDR3 is TGTGCCATCAGTGGAGTAGGAGTCAATGGCTACACCTTC. The chain is built from TRBV10-3 and TRBJ1-2; D gene ambiguous. Looked up from germline, CDR1 is ENHRY and CDR2 is SYGVKD. This CDR3 contains 13 residues. V lost 4 bases, J lost 6 bases, and 12 bases lay in between.

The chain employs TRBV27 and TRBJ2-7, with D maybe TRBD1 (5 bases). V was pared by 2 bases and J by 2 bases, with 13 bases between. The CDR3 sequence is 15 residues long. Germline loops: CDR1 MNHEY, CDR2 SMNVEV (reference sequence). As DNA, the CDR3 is TGTGCCAGCAGTTTAGGCGGACATGAGACCTACGAGCAGTACTTC. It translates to CASSLGGHETYEQYF.

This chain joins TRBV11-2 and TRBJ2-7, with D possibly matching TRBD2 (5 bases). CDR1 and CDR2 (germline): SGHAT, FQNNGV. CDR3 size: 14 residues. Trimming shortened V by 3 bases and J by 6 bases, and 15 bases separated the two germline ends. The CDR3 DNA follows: TGTGCCAGCAGCTTCACGAGGGCGGATGGCGAGCAGTACTTC. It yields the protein CASSFTRADGEQYF.

CDR3: CASSEGTGNTEAFF. The CDR3 coding sequence is TGCGCCAGCAGCGAGGGAACGGGGAACACTGAAGCTTTCTTT. This chain connects TRBV10-1 to TRBJ1-1; the D is unclear. Germline lookup yields CDR1 WNHNN and CDR2 SYGVQD (reference sequence). The CDR3 spans 14 residues. V was trimmed by 6 bases and J by 1 base, leaving 12 bases between them.

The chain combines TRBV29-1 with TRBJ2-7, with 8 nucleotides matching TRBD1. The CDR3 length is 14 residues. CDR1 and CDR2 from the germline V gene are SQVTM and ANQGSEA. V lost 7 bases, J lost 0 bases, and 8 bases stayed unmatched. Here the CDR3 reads CSALGTGFSYEQYF. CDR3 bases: TGCAGCGCCCTAGGGACAGGATTCTCCTACGAGCAGTACTTC.

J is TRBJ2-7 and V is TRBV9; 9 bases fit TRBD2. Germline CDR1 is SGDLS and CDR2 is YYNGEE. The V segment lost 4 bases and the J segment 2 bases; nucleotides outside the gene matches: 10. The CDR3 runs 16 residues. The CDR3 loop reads CASSSRLAVNPYEQYF. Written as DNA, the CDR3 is TGTGCCAGCAGCTCCAGACTAGCGGTAAACCCCTACGAGCAGTACTTC.

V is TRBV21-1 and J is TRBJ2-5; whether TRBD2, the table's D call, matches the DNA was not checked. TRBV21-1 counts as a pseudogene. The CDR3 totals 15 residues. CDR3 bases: TGTGCCAGCAGCCCGGGGGTTGGCAGAGAAGAGACCCAGTACTTC. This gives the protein CASSPGVGREETQYF.

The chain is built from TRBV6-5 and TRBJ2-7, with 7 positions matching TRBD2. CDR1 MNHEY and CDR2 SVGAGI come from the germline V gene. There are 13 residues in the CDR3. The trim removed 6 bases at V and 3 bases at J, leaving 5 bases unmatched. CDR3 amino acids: CASSPTSDYEQYF. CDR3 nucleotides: TGTGCCAGCAGCCCTACTAGCGACTACGAGCAGTACTTC.

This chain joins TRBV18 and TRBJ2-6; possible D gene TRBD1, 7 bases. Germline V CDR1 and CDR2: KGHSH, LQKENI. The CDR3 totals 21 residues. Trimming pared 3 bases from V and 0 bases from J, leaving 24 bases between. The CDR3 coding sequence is TGTGCCAGCTCACCCCTCCAGGGGGGCGCAAAGATCTTCTCTGGGGCCAACGTCCTGACTTTC. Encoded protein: CASSPLQGGAKIFSGANVLTF.

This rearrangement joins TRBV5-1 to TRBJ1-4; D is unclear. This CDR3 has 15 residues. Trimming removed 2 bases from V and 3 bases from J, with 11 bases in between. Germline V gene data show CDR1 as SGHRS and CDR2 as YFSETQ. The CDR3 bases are TGCGCCAGCAGCTTCGCCGCGGATTCTAATGAAAAACTGTTTTTT. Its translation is CASSFAADSNEKLFF.

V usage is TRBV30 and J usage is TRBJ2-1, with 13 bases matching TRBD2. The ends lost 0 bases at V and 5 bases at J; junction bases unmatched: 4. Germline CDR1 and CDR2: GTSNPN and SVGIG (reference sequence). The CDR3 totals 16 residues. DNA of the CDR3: TGTGCCTGGAGTGTACTAGGACTAGCGGGGGACAATGAGCAGTTCTTC. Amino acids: CAWSVLGLAGDNEQFF. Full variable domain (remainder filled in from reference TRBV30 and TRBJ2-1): SQTIHQWPATLVQPVGSPLSLECTVEGTSNPNLYWYRQAAGRGLQLLFYSVGIGQISSEVPQNLSASRPQDRQFILSSKKLLLSDSGFYLCAWSVLGLAGDNEQFFGPGTRLTVL.